The entry below describes one TCR beta chain. Its antigen remains unidentified. No qualities accompany the bases; no much larger clone lies one base away. The data were obtained in a study of OX40 agonist ivuxolimab in advanced cancers. Turning to the overall study: Ivuxolimab was a fully human IgG2 agonistic monoclonal antibody targeting the costimulatory receptor OX40 (CD134). Partial responses were achieved by three dose-escalation patients, of whom one had hepatocellular carcinoma and two had cutaneous melanoma. In the dose-escalation cohort, 82.7% of patients were male, and the mean age was roughly 60 years, with a range of about 23 to 85. Of the 50 or so patients in dose escalation, about 20 had hepatocellular carcinoma, roughly 15 had melanoma, 9 had renal cell carcinoma and 9 had head and neck cancer. Intravenous ivuxolimab was administered to patients every 2 weeks at six dose levels: 0.01, 0.1, 0.3, 1.5, 3 and 10 mg/kg. Peripheral TCRbeta sequencing was intended to test whether TCR sequence diversity was altered and clonal T-cell expansion was caused by ivuxolimab. Patients were allowed to have had prior anti-PD-1, anti-PD-L1 or anti-CTLA-4 therapy, and around 37% of the dose-escalation patients had previously received checkpoint inhibitors. The paper covers the monotherapy dose-escalation part of the phase I ivuxolimab trial, which included N of about 50 patients.

The research as a whole found: On average, CD8+ T cells showed more expanded clones than CD4+ T cells after ivuxolimab. Partial responders in the 0.1-3.0 mg/kg groups had among the lowest normalized peripheral clonal expansion, especially among CD8+ T cells. At doses from 0.1 to 3.0 mg/kg, clonal expansion was seen in both CD4+ and CD8+ blood T cells between baseline and week 6. Low levels of normalized T-cell clonal expansion were also seen in some nonresponding patients. Which antigens the clonally expanded peripheral T cells were specific for was not determined.

Including cysteine and phenylalanine, the CDR3 has 14 amino acids. Only the CDR3 DNA stays, 42 bases, in frame from base 1. For CDR1 and CDR2, the germline V gene (reference sequence) lists LNHDA and SQIVND. V drops 4 bases and J drops 0 bases, leaving 9 bases in between. For sequencing of the TCRbeta CDR3 region, genomic DNA was extracted from the sorted cells. TCRbeta CDR3 regions were sequenced using the immunoSEQ Assay. TCRdb retrieved this table from immuneACCESS and kept in-frame rearrangements only. Not all clones are present; in checked studies, unresolved V genes account for under half, and no reason is known for the remainder. Here the sample has about 80,000 clones; about four fifths occur a single time. Around a quarter of the sample is held by the ten biggest clonotypes. The trial excluded patients who had a history of autoimmune disease or who were on systemic immunosuppression. Peripheral blood for TCR sequencing was collected from all dose cohorts at baseline, on cycle 4 day 1, and on cycle 7 day 1. Samples came from an open-label, multicenter, first-in-human phase I dose-escalation trial of ivuxolimab. Adults with locally advanced or metastatic head and neck squamous cell, hepatocellular, melanoma or renal cell carcinoma were enrolled in the trial. CD4+ and CD8+ T cells were sorted separately from peripheral blood before TCR sequencing.

The V and J genes are TRBV19 and TRBJ2-5; the D gene is perhaps TRBD2, on 6 matching bases. The sequencing used CD4+ or CD8+ T cells sorted from blood, collected in a trial of the OX40 agonist ivuxolimab. This TCR derives from an adult with an advanced solid tumor such as melanoma, head and neck, liver or kidney cancer. The DNA sequence is TGTGCCAGTAGTAAGGGACTTAACCAAGAGACCCAGTACTTC. This encodes CASSKGLNQETQYF.